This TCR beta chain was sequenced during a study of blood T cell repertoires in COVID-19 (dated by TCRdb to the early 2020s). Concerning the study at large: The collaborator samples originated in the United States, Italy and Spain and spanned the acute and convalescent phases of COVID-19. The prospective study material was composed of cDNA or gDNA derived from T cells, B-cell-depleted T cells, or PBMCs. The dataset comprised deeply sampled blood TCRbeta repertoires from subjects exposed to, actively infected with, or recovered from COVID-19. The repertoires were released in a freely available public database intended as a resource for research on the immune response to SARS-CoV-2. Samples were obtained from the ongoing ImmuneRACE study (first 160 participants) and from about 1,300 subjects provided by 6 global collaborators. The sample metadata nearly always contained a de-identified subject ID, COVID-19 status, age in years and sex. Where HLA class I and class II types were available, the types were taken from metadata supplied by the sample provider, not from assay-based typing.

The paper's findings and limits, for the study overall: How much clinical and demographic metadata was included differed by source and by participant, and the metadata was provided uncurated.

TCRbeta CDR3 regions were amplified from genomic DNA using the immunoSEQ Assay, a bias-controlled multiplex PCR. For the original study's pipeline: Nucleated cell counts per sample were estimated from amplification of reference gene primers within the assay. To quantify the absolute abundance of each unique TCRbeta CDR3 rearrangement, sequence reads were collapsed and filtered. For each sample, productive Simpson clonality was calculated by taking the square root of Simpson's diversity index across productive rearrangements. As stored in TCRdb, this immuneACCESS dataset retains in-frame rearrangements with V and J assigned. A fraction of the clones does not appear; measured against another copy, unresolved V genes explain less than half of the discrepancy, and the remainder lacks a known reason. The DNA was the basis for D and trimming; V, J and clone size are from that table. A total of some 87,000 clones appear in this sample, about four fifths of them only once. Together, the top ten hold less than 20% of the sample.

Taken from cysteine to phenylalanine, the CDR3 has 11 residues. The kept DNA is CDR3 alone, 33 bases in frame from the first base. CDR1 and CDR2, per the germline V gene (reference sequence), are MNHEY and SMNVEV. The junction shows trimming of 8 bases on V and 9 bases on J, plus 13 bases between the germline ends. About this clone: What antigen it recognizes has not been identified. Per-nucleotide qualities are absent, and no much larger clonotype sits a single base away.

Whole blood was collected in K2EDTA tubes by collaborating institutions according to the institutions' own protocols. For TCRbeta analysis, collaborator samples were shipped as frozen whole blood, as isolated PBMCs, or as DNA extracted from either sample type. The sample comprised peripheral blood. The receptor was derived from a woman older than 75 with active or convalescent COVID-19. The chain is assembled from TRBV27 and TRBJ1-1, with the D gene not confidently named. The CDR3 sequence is CASGSGVKAFF. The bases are TGTGCCAGCGGTTCGGGAGTCAAAGCTTTCTTT.